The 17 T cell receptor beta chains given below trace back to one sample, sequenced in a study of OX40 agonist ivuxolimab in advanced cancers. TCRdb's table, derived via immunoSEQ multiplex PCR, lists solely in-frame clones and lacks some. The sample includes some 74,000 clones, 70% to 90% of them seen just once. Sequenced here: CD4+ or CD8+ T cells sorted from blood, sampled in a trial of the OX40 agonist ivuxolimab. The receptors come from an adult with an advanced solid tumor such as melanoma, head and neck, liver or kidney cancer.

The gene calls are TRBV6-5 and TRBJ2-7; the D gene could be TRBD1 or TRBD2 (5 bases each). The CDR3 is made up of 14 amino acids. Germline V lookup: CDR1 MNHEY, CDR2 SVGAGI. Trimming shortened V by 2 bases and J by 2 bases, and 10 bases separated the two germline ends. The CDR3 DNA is TGTGCCAGCAGTTACCGGGACGGCCCCTACGAGCAGTACTTC. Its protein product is CASSYRDGPYEQYF.

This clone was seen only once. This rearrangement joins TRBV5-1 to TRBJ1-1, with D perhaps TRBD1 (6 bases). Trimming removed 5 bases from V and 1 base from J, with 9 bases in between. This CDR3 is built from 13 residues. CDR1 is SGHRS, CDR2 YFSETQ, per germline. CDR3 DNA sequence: TGCGCCAGCAGAACAGGGAGGAACACTGAAGCTTTCTTT. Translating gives CASRTGRNTEAFF.

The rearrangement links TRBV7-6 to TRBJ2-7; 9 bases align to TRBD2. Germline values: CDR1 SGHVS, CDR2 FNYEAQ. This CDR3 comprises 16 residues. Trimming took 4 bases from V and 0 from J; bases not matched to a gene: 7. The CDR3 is CASSSGTSRHSYEQYF. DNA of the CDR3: TGTGCCAGCAGCTCCGGGACTAGCCGACACTCCTACGAGCAGTACTTC. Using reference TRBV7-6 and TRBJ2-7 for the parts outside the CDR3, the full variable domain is GAGVSQSPRYKVTKRGQDVALRCDPISGHVSLYWYRQALGQGPEFLTYFNYEAQQDKSGLPNDRFSAERPEGSISTLTIQRTEQRDSAMYRCASSSGTSRHSYEQYFGPGTRLTVT.

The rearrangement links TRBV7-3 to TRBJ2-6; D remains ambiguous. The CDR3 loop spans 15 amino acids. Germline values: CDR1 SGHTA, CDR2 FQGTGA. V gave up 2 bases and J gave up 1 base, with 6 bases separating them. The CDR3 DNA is TGTGCCAGCAGCTTATTGACGTCTGGGGCCAACGTCCTGACTTTC. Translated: CASSLLTSGANVLTF. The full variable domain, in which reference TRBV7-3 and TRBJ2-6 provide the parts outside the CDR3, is GAGVSQTPSNKVTEKGKYVELRCDPISGHTALYWYRQSLGQGPEFLIYFQGTGAADDSGLPNDRFFAVRPEGSVSTLKIQRTERGDSAVYLCASSLLTSGANVLTFGAGSRLTVL.

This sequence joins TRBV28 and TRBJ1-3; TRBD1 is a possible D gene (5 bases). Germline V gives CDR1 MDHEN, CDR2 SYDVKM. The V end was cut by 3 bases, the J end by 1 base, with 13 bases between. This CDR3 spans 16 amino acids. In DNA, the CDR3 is TGTGCCAGCAGTTTGGGGGTAGGCGGTTCTGGAAACACCATATATTTT. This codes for CASSLGVGGSGNTIYF.

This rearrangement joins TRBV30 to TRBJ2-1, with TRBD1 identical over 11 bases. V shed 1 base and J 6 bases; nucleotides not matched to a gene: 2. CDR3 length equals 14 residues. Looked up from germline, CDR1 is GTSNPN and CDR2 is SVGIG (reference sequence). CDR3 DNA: TGTGCCTGGAGTGGGGACAGGGGGATCAATGAGCAGTTCTTC. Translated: CAWSGDRGINEQFF.

CDR3 loop: CASSQDRVGSNQPQHF. CDR3 nucleotides: TGTGCCAGCAGCCAAGATCGGGTGGGGAGCAATCAGCCCCAGCATTTT. The chain recombines TRBV4-2 with TRBJ1-5, with D unclear. V was cut by 0 bases and J by 1 base, with 10 bases left in between. The CDR3 spans 16 residues. Per germline, CDR1 LGHNA and CDR2 YNFKEQ.

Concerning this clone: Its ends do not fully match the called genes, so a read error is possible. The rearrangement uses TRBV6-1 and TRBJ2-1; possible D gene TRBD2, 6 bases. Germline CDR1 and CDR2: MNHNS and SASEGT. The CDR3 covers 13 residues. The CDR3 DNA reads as TGTGCCAGCCGTGAAGCGGGCGTTAATGAGCAGTTCTTC. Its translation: CASREAGVNEQFF.

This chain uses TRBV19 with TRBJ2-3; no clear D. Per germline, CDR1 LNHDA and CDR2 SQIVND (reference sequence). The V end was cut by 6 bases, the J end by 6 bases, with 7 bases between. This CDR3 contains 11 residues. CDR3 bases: TGTGCCAGTAGGCTTGGGGATACGCAGTATTTT. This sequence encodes CASRLGDTQYF.

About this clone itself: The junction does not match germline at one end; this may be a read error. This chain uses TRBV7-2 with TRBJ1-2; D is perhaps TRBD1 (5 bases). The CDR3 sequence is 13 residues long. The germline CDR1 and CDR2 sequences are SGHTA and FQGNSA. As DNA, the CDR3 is TGTGCCGGGGGGGGTCGGGCTAACTATAGCTACACCTTC. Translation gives CAGGGRANYSYTF. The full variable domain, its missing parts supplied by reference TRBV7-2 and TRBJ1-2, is GAGVSQSPSNKVTEKGKDVELRCDPISGHTALYWYRQSLGQGLEFLIYFQGNSAPDKSGLPSDRFSAERTGGSVSTLTIQRTQQEDSAVYLCAGGGRANYSYTFGSGTRLTVV.

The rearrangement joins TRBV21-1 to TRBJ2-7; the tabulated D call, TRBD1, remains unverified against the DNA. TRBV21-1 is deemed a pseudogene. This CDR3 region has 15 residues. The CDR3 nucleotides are TGTGCCAGCAGCACCAAGGGGGAAAGCTCCTACGAGCAGTACTTC. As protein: CASSTKGESSYEQYF.

CDR3 nucleotide sequence: TGTGCCAGCAGCCGAACCGCAGGGCTTAACACTGAAGCTTTCTTT. Translated: CASSRTAGLNTEAFF. V and J are TRBV7-6 and TRBJ1-1, with a possible D match to TRBD1 (5 bases). The CDR3 spans 15 residues. Germline-derived CDR1 and CDR2 are SGHVS and FNYEAQ. V was trimmed by 5 bases and J by 2 bases, leaving 15 bases between them.

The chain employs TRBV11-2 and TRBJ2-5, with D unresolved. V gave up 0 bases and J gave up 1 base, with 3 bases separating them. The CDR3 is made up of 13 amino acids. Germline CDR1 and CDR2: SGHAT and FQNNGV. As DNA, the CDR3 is TGTGCCAGCAGCTTAGAGGTCCAAGAGACCCAGTACTTC. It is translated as CASSLEVQETQYF.

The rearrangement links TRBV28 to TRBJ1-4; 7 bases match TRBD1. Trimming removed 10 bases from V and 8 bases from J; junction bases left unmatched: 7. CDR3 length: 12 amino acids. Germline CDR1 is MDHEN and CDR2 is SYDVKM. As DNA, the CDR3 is TGTGCCACAGCACAGGGGAAGGAAAAACTGTTTTTT. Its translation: CATAQGKEKLFF. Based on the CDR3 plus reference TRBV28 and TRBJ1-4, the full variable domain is DVKVTQSSRYLVKRTGEKVFLECVQDMDHENMFWYRQDPGLGLRLIYFSYDVKMKEKGDIPEGYSVSREKKERFSLILESASTNQTSMYLCATAQGKEKLFFGSGTQLSVL.

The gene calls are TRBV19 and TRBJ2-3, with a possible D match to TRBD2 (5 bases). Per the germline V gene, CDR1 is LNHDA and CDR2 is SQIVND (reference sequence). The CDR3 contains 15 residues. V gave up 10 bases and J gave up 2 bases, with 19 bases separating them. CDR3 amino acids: CATSLPAATTDTQYF. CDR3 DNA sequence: TGTGCCACTAGCCTCCCGGCAGCTACCACAGATACGCAGTATTTT.

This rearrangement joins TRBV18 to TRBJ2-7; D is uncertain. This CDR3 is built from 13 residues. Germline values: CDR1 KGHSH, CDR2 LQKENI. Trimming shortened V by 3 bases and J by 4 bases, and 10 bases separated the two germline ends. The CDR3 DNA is TGTGCCAGCTCACCCCCCCCGGGTTACGAGCAGTACTTC. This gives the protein CASSPPPGYEQYF.

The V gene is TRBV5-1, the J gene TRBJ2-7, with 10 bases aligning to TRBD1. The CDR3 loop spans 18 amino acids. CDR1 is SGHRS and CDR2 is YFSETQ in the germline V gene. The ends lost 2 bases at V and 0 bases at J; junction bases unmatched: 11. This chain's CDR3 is CASSLRPGQGPLSYEQYF. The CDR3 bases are TGCGCCAGCAGCTTAAGACCGGGACAGGGGCCTCTCTCCTACGAGCAGTACTTC. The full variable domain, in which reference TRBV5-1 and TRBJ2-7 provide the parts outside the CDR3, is KAGVTQTPRYLIKTRGQQVTLSCSPISGHRSVSWYQQTPGQGLQFLFEYFSETQRNKGNFPGRFSGRQFSNSRSEMNVSTLELGDSALYLCASSLRPGQGPLSYEQYFGPGTRLTVT.